These 11 T cell receptor beta chains share one sample of origin, sequenced in a study of blood T cell repertoires in COVID-19. Some clones are missing from TCRdb's copy, which holds only in-frame ones; the method was immunoSEQ multiplex PCR. The repertoire consists of some 74,000 clones, with 65% to 85% occurring once and the leading ten covering approximately 10%. Input material: peripheral blood. These receptors came from a woman in her forties or fifties with acute or convalescent COVID-19.

A few counts support this clone. The genes are TRBV6-5 and TRBJ2-7; the match to TRBD1 covers 7 bases. After removal of 6 bases from V and 0 bases from J, the junction contained 8 bases not matched to a gene. This CDR3 has 15 residues. Germline assignment: CDR1 MNHEY and CDR2 SVGAGI. CDR3 DNA: TGTGCCAGCAGCAGGGGGTTTGGCAGCTCCTACGAGCAGTACTTC. Translation: CASSRGFGSSYEQYF.

The rearrangement links TRBV27 to TRBJ2-1; 13 bases are shared with TRBD2. The CDR3 loop spans 15 amino acids. The germline CDR1 and CDR2 sequences are MNHEY and SMNVEV (reference sequence). Trimming removed 4 bases from V and 6 bases from J; junction bases left unmatched: 3. This CDR3 is CASSSRLAGGNEQFF. The CDR3 DNA sequence: TGTGCCAGCAGTTCGAGACTAGCGGGAGGCAATGAGCAGTTCTTC.

The chain employs TRBV7-2 and TRBJ2-2, with D possibly matching TRBD1 (5 bases). CDR1 SGHTA and CDR2 FQGNSA come from the germline V gene. Between the trimmed V and J ends, which lost 1 base and 5 bases, there was a span of 8 bases. The CDR3 totals 14 residues. CDR3 bases: TGTGCCAGCAGCTTAGGTGCAGGGACCGGGGAGCTGTTTTTT. Translation: CASSLGAGTGELFF.

This clone was observed a single time. The V call is TRBV7-2, the J call TRBJ2-1; 8 bases fit TRBD2. The CDR3 totals 15 residues. CDR1 is SGHTA and CDR2 is FQGNSA in the germline V gene. The trim removed 4 bases at V and 7 bases at J, leaving 9 bases unmatched. DNA for the CDR3: TGTGCCAGCAGCTCCCTGGCGGGAGGAGTGAATGAGCAGTTCTTC. It yields the protein CASSSLAGGVNEQFF.

The chain joins TRBV19 to TRBJ1-5; D not resolved. Trimming removed 3 bases from V and 5 bases from J, with 8 bases in between. The germline CDR1 and CDR2 sequences are LNHDA and SQIVND (reference sequence). The length of the CDR3 is 13 residues. The CDR3 loop reads CASSISADQPQHF. The CDR3 nucleotides read TGTGCCAGTAGTATTTCGGCGGATCAGCCCCAGCATTTT.

The chain couples TRBV5-5 to TRBJ2-4; TRBD2 agrees at 10 bases. The CDR3 is 16 residues long. Trimming took 0 bases from V and 7 from J; bases not matched to a gene: 7. CDR1 and CDR2 (germline): SGHKS, YYEKEE (reference sequence). This chain's CDR3 is CASSLAASGSTNIQYF. The CDR3 DNA is TGTGCCAGCAGCTTGGCGGCTAGCGGGAGTACTAACATTCAGTACTTC. The entire variable domain, with the rest obtained from reference TRBV5-5 and TRBJ2-4, is as follows: DAGVTQSPTHLIKTRGQQVTLRCSPISGHKSVSWYQQVLGQGPQFIFQYYEKEERGRGNFPDRFSARQFPNYSSELNVNALLLGDSALYLCASSLAASGSTNIQYFGAGTRLSVL.

The chain combines TRBV7-2 with TRBJ1-2; 7 bases line up with TRBD1. CDR1 is SGHTA and CDR2 is FQGNSA in the germline V gene. Trimming took 5 bases from V and 7 from J; bases not matched to a gene: 10. The CDR3 runs to 14 residues. CDR3 region: CASSPRQGPGGYTF. Written as DNA, the CDR3 is TGTGCCAGCAGCCCGCGACAGGGACCTGGTGGCTACACCTTC.

This clone was seen ten or more times. CDR3 in amino acids: CASSETGAGYNEQFF. The CDR3, as DNA: TGTGCCAGCAGCGAAACAGGGGCGGGGTACAATGAGCAGTTCTTC. The chain has TRBV5-5 and TRBJ2-1, with D possibly being TRBD1 (7 bases). This CDR3 comprises 15 residues. Germline CDR1 and CDR2: SGHKS and YYEKEE (reference sequence). V shed 4 bases and J shed 4 bases, with 15 bases lying between them.

This rearrangement joins TRBV3-1 (or the pseudogene TRBV3-2) to TRBJ2-2; D ambiguous. Germline CDR1 LGHDT, CDR2 YNNKEL (reference sequence). Trimming removed 4 bases at V and 2 bases at J, with 5 bases between. This CDR3 region has 13 residues. In DNA form, the CDR3 reads TGTGCCAGCAGCCTCACTAACACCGGGGAGCTGTTTTTT. Its protein product is CASSLTNTGELFF.

The rearrangement joins TRBV7-3 to TRBJ2-5; D not certain. Trimming cost V 3 bases and J 5 bases, with 10 bases left between them. CDR3 length: 13 residues. From germline, CDR1 is SGHTA and CDR2 FQGTGA. DNA of the CDR3: TGTGCCAGCAGCTTCAACCCACAGGAGACCCAGTACTTC. Translation gives CASSFNPQETQYF. The variable domain in full, with the rest retrieved from reference TRBV7-3 and TRBJ2-5, is GAGVSQTPSNKVTEKGKYVELRCDPISGHTALYWYRQSLGQGPEFLIYFQGTGAADDSGLPNDRFFAVRPEGSVSTLKIQRTERGDSAVYLCASSFNPQETQYFGPGTRLLVL.

This chain uses TRBV12-3 or TRBV12-4 with TRBJ2-5; no definite D call. The CDR3 contains 12 residues. Deletions cut 4 bases from V and 14 bases from J, with 17 bases between. This chain's CDR3 is CASSWAELRPYF. For the CDR3, the DNA is TGTGCCAGCAGTTGGGCTGAACTCCGACCCTACTTC.